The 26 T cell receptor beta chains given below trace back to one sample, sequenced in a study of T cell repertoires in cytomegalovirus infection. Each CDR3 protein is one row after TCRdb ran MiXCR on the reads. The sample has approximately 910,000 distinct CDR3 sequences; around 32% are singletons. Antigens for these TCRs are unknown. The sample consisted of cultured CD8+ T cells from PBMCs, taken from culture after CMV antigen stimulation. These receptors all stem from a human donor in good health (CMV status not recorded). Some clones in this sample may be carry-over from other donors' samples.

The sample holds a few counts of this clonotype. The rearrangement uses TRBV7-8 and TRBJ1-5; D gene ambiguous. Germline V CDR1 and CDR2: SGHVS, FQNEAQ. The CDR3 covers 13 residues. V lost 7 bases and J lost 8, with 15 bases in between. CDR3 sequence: CASTPFAGKPQHF. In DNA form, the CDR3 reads TGTGCCAGCACCCCGTTCGCGGGAAAGCCCCAGCATTTT.

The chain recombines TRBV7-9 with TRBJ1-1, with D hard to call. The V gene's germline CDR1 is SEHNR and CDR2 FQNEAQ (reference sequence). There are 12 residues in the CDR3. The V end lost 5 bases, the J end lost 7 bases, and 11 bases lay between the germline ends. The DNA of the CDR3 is TGTGCCAGCAGCCCCCACGGTCTTGAAGCTTTCTTT. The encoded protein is CASSPHGLEAFF.

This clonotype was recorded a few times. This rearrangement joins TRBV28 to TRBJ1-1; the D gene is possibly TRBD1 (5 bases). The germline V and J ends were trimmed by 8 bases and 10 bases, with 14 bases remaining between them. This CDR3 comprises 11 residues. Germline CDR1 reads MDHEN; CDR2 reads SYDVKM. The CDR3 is CASLGAWGAFF. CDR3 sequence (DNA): TGTGCCAGCCTCGGGGCCTGGGGAGCTTTCTTT.

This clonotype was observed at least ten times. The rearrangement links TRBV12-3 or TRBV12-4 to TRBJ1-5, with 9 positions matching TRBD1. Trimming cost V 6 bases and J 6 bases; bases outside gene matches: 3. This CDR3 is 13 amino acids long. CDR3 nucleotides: TGTGCCAGCAGCGACAGGGGGAGTCAGCCCCAGCATTTT. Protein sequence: CASSDRGSQPQHF.

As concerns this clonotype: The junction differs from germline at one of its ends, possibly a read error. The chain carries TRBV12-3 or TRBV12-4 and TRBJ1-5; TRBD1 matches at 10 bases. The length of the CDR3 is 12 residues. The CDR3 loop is CASSQRDRGEAF. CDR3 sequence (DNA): TGTGCCAGCAGCCAAAGGGACAGGGGAGAGGCTTTT.

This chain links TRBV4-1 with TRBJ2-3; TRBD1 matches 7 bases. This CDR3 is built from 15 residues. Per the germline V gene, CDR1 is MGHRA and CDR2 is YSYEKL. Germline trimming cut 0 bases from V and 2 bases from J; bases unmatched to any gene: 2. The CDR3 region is CASSQEGTDTDTQYF. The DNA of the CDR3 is TGCGCCAGCAGCCAAGAGGGGACAGACACAGATACGCAGTATTTT.

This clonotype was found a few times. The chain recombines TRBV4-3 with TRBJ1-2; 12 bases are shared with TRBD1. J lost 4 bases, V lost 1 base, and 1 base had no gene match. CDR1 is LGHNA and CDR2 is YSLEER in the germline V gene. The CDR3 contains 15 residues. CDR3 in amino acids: CASSQVGQGAYGYTF. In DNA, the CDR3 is TGCGCCAGCAGCCAAGTGGGACAGGGGGCCTATGGCTACACCTTC.

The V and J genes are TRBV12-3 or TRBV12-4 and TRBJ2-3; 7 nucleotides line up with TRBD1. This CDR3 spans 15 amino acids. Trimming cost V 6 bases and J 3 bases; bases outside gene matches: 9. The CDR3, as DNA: TGTGCCAGCAGCACCGGGACAGTTTATACAGATACGCAGTATTTT. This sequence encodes CASSTGTVYTDTQYF.

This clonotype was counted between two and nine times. CDR3 bases: TGTGCCAGCAGCCCACCCGGGATCGGAGGCTACACCTTC. Residues: CASSPPGIGGYTF. The chain combines TRBV9 with TRBJ1-2; D ambiguous. The V gene's germline CDR1 is SGDLS and CDR2 YYNGEE. Trimming removed 4 bases from V and 8 bases from J, with 15 bases in between. This CDR3 region has 13 residues. Full variable domain (rest looked up from reference TRBV9 and TRBJ1-2): DSGVTQTPKHLITATGQRVTLRCSPRSGDLSVYWYQQSLDQGLQFLIQYYNGEERAKGNILERFSAQQFPDLHSELNLSSLELGDSALYFCASSPPGIGGYTFGSGTRLTVV.

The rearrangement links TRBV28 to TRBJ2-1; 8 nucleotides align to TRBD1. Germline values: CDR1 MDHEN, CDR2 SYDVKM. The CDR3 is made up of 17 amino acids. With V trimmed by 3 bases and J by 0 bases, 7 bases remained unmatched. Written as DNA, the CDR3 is TGTGCCAGCAGTTTCTCAGGGGGCGATTACTCCTACAATGAGCAGTTCTTC. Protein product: CASSFSGGDYSYNEQFF.

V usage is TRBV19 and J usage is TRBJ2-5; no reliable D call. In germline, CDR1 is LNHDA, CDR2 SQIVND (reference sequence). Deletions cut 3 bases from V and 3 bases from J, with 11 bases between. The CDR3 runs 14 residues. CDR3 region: CASSMEDGEETQYF. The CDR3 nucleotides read TGTGCCAGTAGTATGGAAGATGGGGAAGAGACCCAGTACTTC.

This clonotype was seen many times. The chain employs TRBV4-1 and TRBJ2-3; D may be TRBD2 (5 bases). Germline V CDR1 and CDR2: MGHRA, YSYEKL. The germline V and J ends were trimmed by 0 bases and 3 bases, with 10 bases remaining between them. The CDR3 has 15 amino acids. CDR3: CASSQEKPGTDTQYF. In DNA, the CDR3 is TGCGCCAGCAGCCAAGAAAAACCGGGGACAGATACGCAGTATTTT.

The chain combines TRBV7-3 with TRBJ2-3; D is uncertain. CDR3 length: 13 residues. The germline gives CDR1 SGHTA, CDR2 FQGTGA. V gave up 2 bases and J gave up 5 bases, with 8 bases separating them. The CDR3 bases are TGTGCCAGCAGCTTATGGGTAGGAGATACGCAGTATTTT. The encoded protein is CASSLWVGDTQYF.

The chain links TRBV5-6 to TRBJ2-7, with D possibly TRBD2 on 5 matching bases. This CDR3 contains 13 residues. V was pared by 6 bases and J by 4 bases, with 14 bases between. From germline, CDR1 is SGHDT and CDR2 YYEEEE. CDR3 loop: CASNLGRDYEQYF. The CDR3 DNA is TGTGCCAGCAACCTCGGACGGGATTACGAGCAGTACTTC.

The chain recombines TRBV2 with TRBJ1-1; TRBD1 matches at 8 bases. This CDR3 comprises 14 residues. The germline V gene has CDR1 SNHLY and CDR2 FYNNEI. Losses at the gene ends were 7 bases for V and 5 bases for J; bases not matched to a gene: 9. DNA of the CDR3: TGTGCCAGCATTTTTCTACAGGGGGGGACTGAAGCTTTCTTT. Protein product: CASIFLQGGTEAFF.

CDR3 residues: CASSNPFNTLAGDLYTQYF. CDR3 in DNA: TGTGCCAGCAGCAACCCTTTTAACACTCTAGCGGGGGACCTTTATACGCAGTATTTT. This sequence joins TRBV7-3 and TRBJ2-3, with TRBD2 matching over 10 bases. The J segment lost 7 bases and the V segment lost 5 bases, leaving 21 bases of the junction unmatched. From germline, CDR1 is SGHTA and CDR2 FQGTGA. The CDR3 length is 19 residues.

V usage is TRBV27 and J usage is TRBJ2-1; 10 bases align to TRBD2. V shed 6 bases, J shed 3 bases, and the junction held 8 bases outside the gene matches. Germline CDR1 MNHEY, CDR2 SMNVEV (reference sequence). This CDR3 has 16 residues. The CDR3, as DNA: TGTGCCAGCAGCTTACAATTAGCGGGGGGCTACAATGAGCAGTTCTTC. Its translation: CASSLQLAGGYNEQFF.

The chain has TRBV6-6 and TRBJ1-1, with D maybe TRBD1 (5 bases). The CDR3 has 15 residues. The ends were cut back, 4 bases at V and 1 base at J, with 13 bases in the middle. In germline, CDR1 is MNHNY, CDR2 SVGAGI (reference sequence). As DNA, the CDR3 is TGTGCCAGCAGTTTCGGACCCGGGACGAACACTGAAGCTTTCTTT. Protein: CASSFGPGTNTEAFF.

The CDR3 loop is CASSEGGSASYEQYV. DNA of the CDR3: TGTGCCAGCAGTGAGGGGGGCAGTGCGTCCTACGAGCAGTACGTC. The chain has TRBV2 and TRBJ2-7; the D call may be TRBD1 or TRBD2 (6 bases each). The CDR3 extends over 15 amino acids. Trimming took off 3 bases at V and 1 base at J, with 13 bases between the two ends. Germline values: CDR1 SNHLY, CDR2 FYNNEI.

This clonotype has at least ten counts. Written as DNA, the CDR3 is TGTGCCAGCAGCCCATGGATGGGTGGGGCCTACAATGAGCAGTTCTTC. It yields the protein CASSPWMGGAYNEQFF. This sequence joins TRBV7-9 and TRBJ2-1; D remains unclear. CDR1 is SEHNR, CDR2 FQNEAQ, per germline (reference sequence). V was cut by 5 bases and J by 2 bases, with 16 bases left in between. This CDR3 contains 16 residues.

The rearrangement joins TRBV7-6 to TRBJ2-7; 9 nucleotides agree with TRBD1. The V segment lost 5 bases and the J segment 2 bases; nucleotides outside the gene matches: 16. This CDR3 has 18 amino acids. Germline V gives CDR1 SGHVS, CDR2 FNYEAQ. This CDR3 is CASSPAPGQGLPPYEQYF. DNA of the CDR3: TGTGCCAGCAGCCCCGCCCCGGGACAGGGTCTGCCCCCCTACGAGCAGTACTTC.

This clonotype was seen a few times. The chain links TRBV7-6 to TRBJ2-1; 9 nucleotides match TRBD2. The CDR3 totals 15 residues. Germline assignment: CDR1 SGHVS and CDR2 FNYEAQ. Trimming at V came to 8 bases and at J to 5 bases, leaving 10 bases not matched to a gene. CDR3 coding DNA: TGTGCCAGCGGAAAAACTAGCGGGCGCGACAATGAGCAGTTCTTC. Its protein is CASGKTSGRDNEQFF.

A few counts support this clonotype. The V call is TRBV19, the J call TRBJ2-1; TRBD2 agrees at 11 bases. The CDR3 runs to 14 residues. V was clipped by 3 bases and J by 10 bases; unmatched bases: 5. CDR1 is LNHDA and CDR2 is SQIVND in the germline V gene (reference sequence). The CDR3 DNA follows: TGTGCCAGTAGTATCCCGGGACTAGCGGACGAGCAGTTCTTC. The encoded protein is CASSIPGLADEQFF.

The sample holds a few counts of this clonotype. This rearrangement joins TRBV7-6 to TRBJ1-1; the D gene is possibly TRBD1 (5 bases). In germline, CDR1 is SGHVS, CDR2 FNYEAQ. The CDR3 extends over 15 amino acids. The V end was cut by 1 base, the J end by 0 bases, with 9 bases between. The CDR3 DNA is TGTGCCAGCAGCTTAGATGGGGGTCTGAACACTGAAGCTTTCTTT. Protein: CASSLDGGLNTEAFF.

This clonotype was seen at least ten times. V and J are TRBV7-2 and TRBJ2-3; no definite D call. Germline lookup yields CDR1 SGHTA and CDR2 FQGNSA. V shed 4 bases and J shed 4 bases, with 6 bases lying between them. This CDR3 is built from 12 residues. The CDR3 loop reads CASSSRPDTQYF. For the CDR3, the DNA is TGTGCCAGCAGCTCCAGGCCAGATACGCAGTATTTT.

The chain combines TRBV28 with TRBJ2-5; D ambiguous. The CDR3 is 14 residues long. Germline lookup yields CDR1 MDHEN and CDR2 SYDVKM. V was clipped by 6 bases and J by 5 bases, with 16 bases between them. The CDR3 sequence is CASSIKGIRETQYF. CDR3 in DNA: TGTGCCAGCAGCATTAAAGGGATTCGTGAGACCCAGTACTTC. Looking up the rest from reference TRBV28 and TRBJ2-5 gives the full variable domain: DVKVTQSSRYLVKRTGEKVFLECVQDMDHENMFWYRQDPGLGLRLIYFSYDVKMKEKGDIPEGYSVSREKKERFSLILESASTNQTSMYLCASSIKGIRETQYFGPGTRLLVL.